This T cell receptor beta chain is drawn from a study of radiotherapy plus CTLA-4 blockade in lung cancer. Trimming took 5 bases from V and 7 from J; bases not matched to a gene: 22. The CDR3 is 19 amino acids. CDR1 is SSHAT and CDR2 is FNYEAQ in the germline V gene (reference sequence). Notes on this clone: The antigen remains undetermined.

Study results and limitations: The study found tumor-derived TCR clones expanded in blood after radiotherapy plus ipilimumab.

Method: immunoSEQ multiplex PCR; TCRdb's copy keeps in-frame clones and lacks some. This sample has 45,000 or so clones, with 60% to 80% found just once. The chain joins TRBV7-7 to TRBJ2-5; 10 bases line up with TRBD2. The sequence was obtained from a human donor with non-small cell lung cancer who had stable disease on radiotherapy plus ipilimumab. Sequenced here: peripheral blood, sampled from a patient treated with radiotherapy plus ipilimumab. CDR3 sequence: CASSPILNRGSGGAGTQYF. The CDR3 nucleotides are TGTGCCAGCAGCCCCATCCTTAACCGGGGGAGCGGGGGGGCCGGGACCCAGTACTTC.